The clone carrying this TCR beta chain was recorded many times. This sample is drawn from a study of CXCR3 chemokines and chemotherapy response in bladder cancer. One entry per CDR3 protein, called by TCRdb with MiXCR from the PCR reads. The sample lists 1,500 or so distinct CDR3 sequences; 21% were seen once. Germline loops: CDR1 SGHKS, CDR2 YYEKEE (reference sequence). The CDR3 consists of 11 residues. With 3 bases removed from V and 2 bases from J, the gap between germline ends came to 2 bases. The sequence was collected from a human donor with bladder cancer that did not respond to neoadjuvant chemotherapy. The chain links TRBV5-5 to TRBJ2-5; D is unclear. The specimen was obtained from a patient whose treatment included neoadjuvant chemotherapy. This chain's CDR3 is CASSSQETQYF. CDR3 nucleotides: TGTGCCAGCAGCTCACAAGAGACCCAGTACTTC.